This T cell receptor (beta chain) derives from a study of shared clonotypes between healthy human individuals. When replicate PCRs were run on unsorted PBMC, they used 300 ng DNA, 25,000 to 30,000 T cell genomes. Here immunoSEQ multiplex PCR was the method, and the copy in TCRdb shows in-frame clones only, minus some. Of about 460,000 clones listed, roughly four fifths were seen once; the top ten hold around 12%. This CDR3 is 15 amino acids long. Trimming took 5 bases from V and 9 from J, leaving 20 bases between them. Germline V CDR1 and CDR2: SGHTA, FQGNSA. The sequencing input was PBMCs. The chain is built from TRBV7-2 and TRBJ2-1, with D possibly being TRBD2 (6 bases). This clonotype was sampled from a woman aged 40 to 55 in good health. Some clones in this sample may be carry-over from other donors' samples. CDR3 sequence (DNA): TGTGCCAGCAGCGGAAGTTACCGGCGGAGGGGTGAGCAGTTCTTC. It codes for CASSGSYRRRGEQFF.